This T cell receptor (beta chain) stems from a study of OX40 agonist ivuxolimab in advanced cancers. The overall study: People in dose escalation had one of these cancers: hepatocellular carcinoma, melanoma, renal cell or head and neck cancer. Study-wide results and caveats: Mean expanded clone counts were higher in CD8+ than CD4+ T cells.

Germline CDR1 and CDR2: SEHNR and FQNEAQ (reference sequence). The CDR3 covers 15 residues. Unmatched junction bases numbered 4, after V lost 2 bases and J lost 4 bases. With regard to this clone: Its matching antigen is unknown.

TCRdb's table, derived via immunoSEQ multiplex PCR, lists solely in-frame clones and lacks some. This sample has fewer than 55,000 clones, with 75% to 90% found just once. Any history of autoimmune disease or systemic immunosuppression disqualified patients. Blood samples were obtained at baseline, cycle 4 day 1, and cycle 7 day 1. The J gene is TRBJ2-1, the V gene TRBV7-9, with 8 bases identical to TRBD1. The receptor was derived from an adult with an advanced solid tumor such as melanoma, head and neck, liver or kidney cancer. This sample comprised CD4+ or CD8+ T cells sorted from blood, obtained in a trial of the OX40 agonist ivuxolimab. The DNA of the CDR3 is TGTGCCAGCAGCTTAATACGGACAGGGTACAATGAGCAGTTCTTC. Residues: CASSLIRTGYNEQFF.